This T cell receptor (beta chain) appears in the sequencing data of a study of chemoradiotherapy in HPV16-positive cancers. Here immunoSEQ multiplex PCR was the method, and the copy in TCRdb shows in-frame clones only, minus some. The sample lists 2,500 to 3,500 clones, 75% to 85% occurring once. Trimming pared 4 bases from V and 4 bases from J, leaving 13 bases between. This CDR3 is 14 amino acids long. Germline V CDR1 and CDR2: MNHNS, SASEGT. The clonotype originates from a human donor with HPV-associated anogenital cancer. The input for sequencing was tumor tissue, taken from a patient who underwent chemoradiotherapy. The rearrangement links TRBV6-1 to TRBJ1-2; D uncertain. The CDR3 here is CASSVGRKTYGYTF. The CDR3 coding sequence is TGTGCCAGCAGTGTAGGGCGAAAGACCTATGGCTACACCTTC.